The clone carrying this T cell receptor (beta chain) showed up just a few times. Its antigen is unknown. A clone one base away is much larger, so this may be a read error. Trimming left V 1 base short and J 4 bases short, with 10 bases between. CDR3 length: 14 residues. The germline V gene encodes CDR1 SGHTA and CDR2 FQGNSA. This sample was included in a study of T cell repertoires in cytomegalovirus infection. Across the whole study: Public TCR beta signatures marked donors with CMV infection and the matching HLA. Findings of the study overall: The ex vivo response showed dominance by HLA-C-restricted CMV-specific TCR beta clonotypes.

A single record per CDR3 protein comes from TCRdb applying MiXCR to the reads. This table holds around 800,000 distinct CDR3 sequences, approximately 32% found once. The sequenced sample was cultured CD8+ T cells from PBMCs, obtained from culture after CMV antigen stimulation. The source is a human donor in good health (CMV status not recorded). Some clones in this sample may be carry-over from other donors' samples. This sequence joins TRBV7-2 and TRBJ1-2; D uncertain. CDR3 region: CASSLGEAGYGYTF. DNA for the CDR3: TGTGCCAGCAGCTTAGGCGAGGCGGGCTATGGCTACACCTTC.